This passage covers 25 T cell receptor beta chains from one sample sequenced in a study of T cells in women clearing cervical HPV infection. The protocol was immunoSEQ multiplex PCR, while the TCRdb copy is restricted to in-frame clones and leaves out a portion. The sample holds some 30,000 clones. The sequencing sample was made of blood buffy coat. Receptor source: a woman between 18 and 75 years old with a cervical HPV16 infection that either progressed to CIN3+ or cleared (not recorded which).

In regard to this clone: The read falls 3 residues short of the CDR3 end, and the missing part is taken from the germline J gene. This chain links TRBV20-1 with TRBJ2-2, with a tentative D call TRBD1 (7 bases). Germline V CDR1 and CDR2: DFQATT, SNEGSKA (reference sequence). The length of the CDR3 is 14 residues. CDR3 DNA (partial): TGCAGTGCAGACAACAGGGGCGGGGATGAAAAG. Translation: CSADNRGGDEK. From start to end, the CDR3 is CSADNRGGDEKLFF.

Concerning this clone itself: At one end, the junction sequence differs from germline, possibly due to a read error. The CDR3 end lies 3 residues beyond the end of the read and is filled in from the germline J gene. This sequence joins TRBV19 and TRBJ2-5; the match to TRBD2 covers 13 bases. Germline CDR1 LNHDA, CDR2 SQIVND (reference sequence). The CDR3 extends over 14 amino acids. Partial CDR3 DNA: TGTGCCAGTCGACTAGCGGGAGGCCAAGGGACC. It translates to CASRLAGGQGT. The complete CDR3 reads CASRLAGGQGTQYF.

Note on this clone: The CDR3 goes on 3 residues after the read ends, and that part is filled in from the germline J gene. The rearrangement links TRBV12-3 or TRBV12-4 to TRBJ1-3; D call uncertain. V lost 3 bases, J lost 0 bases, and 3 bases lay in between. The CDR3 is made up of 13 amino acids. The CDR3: CASSFNSGNTIYF. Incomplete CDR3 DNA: TGTGCCAGCAGTTTCAACTCTGGAAACACC.

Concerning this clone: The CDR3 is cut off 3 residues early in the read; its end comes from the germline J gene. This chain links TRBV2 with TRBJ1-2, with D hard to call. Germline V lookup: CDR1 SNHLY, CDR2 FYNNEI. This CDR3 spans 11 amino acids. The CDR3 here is CASSERYDYTF. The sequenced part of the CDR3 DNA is TGTGCCAGCAGTGAAAGGTACGAC.

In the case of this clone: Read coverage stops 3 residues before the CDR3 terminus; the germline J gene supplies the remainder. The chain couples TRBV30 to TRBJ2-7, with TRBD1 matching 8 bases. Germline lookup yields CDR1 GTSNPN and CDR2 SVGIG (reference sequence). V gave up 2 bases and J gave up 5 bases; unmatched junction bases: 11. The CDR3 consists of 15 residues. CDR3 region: CAWSLPDRDADEQYF. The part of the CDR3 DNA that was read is TGTGCCTGGAGTCTCCCGGACAGGGATGCCGACGAG.

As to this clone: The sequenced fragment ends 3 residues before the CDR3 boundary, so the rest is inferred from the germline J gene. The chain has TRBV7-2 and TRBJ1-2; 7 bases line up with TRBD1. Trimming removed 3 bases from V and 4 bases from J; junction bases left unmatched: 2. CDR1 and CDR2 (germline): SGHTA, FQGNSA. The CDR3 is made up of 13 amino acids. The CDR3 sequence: CASSFGTVYGYTF. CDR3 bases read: TGTGCCAGCAGCTTCGGGACAGTCTATGGC.

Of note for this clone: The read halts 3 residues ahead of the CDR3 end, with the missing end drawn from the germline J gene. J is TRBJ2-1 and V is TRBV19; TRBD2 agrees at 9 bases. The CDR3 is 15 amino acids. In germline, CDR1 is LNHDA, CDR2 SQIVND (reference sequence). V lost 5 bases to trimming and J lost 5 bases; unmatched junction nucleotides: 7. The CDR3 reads CASSELAGTHNEQFF. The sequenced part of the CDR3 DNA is TGTGCCAGTAGTGAGCTAGCGGGGACACACAATGAG.

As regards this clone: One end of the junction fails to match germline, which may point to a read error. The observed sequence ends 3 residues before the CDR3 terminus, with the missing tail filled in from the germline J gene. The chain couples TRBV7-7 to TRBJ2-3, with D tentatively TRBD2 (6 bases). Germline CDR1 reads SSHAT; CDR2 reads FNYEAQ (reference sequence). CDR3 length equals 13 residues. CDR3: CASSLVGGKTQYF. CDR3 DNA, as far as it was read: TGTGCTAGCAGCTTAGTGGGGGGAAAGACG.

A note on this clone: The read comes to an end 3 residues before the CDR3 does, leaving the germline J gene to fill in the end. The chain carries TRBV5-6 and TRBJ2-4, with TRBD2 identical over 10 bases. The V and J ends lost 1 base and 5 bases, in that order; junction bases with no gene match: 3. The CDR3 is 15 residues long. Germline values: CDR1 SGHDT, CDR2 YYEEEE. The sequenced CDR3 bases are TGTGCCAGCAGCTTGACTAGCGGGGAGCAAAACATT. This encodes CASSLTSGEQNI. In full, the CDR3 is CASSLTSGEQNIQYF.

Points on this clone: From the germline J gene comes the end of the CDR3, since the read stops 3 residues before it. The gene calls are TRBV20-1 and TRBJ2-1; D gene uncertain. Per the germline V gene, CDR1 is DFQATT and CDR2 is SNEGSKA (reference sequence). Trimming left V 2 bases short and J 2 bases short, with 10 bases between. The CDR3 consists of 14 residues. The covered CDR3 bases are TGCAGTGCTAGAACCGTACAGCCCTACAATGAG. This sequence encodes CSARTVQPYNE. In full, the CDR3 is CSARTVQPYNEQFF.

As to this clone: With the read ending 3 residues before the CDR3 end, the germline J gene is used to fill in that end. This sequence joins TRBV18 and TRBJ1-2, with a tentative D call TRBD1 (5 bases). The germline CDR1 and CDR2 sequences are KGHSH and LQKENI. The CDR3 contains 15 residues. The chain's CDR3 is CASSPTPGLEIDYTF. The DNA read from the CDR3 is TGTGCCAGCTCACCCACCCCGGGACTAGAGATTGAC.

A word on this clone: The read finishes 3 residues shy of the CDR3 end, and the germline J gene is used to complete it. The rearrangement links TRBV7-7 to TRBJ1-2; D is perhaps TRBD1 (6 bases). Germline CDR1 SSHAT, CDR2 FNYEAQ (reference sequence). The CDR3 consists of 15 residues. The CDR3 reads CASSVDSSSYNDYTF. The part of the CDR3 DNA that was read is TGTGCCAGCAGCGTGGACAGCAGCTCCTACAATGAC.

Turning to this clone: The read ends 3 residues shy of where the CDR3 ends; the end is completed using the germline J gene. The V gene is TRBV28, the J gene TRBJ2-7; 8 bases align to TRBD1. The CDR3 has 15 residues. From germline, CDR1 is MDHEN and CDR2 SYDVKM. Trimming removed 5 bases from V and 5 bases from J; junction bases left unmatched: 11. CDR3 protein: CASSPSWDRSHEQYF. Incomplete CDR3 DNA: TGTGCCAGCAGTCCCAGCTGGGACAGGTCCCACGAG.

The CDR3 sequence is CAWTGIGTSGITGELFF. The covered CDR3 bases are TGTGCCTGGACTGGAATTGGGACTAGCGGGATTACCGGGGAG. The chain is built from TRBV30 and TRBJ2-2, with 13 bases identical to TRBD2. The read falls 3 residues short of the CDR3 end, and the missing part is taken from the germline J gene. The V gene end was trimmed by 4 bases and the J gene end by 5 bases; junction bases not matched to a gene: 10. Per germline, CDR1 GTSNPN and CDR2 SVGIG (reference sequence). This CDR3 has 17 amino acids.

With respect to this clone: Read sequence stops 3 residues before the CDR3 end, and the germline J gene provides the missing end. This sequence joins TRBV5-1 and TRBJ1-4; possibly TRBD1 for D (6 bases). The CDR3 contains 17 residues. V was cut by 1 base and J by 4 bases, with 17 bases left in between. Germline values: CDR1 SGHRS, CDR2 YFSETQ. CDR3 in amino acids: CASSLWASDRSNEKLFF. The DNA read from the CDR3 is TGCGCCAGCAGCTTGTGGGCAAGTGACAGGAGTAATGAAAAA.

CDR3 DNA (partial): TGCAGTGCCCTTCCGGCTAGCGGGGCAGGGACG. Protein sequence: CSALPASGAGT. The entire CDR3 sequence reads CSALPASGAGTQYF. J is TRBJ2-3 and V is TRBV20-1; 9 bases map to TRBD2. Read sequence stops 3 residues before the CDR3 end, and the germline J gene provides the missing end. CDR3 length: 14 amino acids. Germline V gene lookup returns CDR1 DFQATT and CDR2 SNEGSKA (reference sequence).

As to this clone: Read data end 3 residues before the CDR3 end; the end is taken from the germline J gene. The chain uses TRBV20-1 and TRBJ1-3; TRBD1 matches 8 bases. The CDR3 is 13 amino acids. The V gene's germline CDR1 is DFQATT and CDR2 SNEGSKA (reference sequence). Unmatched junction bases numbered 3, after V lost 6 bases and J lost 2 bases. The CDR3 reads CSAPTGAGNTIYF. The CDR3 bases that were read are TGCAGTGCCCCGACAGGGGCTGGAAACACC.

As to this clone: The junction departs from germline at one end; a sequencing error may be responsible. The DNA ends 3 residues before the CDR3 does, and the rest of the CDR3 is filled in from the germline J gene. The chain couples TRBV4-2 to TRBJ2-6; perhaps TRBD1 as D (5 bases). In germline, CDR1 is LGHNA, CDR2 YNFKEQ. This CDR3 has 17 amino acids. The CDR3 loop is CASSRQGESSGANVLTF. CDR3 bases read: TGCGCCAGCAGCCGGCAGGGCGAAAGCTCTGGGGCCAACGTC.

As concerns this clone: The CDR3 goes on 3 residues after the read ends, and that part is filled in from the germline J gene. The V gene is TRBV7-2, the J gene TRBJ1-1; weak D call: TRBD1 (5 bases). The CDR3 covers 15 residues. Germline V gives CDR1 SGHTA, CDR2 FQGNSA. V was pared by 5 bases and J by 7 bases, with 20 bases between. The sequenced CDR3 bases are TGTGCCAGCAGCCCTCACGTGGCAGCTCAGGGTGAA. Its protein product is CASSPHVAAQGE. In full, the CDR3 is CASSPHVAAQGEAFF.

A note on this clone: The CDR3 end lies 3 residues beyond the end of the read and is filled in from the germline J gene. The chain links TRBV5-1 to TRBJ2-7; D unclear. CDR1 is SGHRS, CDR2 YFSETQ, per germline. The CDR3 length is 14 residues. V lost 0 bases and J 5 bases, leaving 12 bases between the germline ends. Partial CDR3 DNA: TGCGCCAGCAGCTTGGAGACGCCGGCGGACGAG. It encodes CASSLETPADE. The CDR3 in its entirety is CASSLETPADEQYF.

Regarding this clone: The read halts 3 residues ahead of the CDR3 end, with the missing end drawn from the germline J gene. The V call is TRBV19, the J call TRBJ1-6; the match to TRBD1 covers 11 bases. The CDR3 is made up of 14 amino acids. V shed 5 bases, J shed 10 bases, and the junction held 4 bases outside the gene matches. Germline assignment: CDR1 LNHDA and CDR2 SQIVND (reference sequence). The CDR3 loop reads CASSSGTGGSPLHF. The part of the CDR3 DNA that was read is TGTGCCAGTAGTTCCGGGACAGGGGGATCACCC. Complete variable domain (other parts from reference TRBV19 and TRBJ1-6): DGGITQSPKYLFRKEGQNVTLSCEQNLNHDAMYWYRQDPGQGLRLIYYSQIVNDFQKGDIAEGYSVSREKKESFPLTVTSAQKNPTAFYLCASSSGTGGSPLHFGNGTRLTVT.

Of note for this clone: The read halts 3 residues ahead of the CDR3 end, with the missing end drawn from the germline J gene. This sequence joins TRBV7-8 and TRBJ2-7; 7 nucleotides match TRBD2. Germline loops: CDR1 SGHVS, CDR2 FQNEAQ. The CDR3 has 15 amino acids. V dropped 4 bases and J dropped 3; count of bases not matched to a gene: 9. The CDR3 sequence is CASSSKRDPGYEQYF. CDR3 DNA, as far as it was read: TGTGCCAGCAGCTCCAAGCGGGACCCAGGCTACGAG.

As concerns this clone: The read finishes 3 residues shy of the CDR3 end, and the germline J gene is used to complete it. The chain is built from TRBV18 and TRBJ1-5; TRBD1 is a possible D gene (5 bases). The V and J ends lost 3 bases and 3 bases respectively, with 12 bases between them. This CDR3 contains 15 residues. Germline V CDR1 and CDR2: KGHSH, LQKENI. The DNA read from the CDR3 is TGTGCCAGCTCACCCGGCGGGGCGACCAATCAGCCC. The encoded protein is CASSPGGATNQP. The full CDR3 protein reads CASSPGGATNQPQHF.

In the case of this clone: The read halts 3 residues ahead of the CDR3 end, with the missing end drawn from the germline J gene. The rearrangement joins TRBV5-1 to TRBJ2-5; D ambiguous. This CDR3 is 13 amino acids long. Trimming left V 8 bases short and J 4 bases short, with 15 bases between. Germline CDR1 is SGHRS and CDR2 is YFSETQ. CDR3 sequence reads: CASREGYPETQYF. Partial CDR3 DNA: TGCGCCAGTCGCGAAGGGTATCCAGAGACC.

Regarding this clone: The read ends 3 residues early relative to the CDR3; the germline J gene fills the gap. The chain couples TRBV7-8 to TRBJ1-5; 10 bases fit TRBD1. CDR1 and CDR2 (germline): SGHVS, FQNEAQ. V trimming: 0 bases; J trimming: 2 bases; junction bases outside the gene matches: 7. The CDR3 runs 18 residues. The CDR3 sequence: CASSLAGQGGDRNQPQHF. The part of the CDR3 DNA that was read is TGTGCCAGCAGCTTAGCAGGACAGGGGGGGGATCGCAATCAGCCC.